This note documents a single T cell receptor (beta chain) sequence. Its target is not known. This sample is part of a study of shared clonotypes between healthy human individuals. General study findings and limits: About 5% of naive CD4 clonotypes were common to a few donors.

CD8 cells regarded as naive lacked CD45RO, were positively chosen for CCR7, and omitted terminally differentiated effector memory CD45RA+ cells. V shed 0 bases and J shed 4 bases, with 12 bases lying between them. This CDR3 has 15 residues. Germline V gives CDR1 MGHRA, CDR2 YSYEKL. Method: immunoSEQ multiplex PCR; TCRdb's copy keeps in-frame clones and lacks some. This sample has around 2,000,000 clones, with approximately 95% found just once. This receptor was identified in a man aged 18 to 30 in good health. The chain recombines TRBV4-1 with TRBJ1-2; D is uncertain. Sequenced input: naive CD8+ T cells sorted from blood. CDR3 coding DNA: TGCGCCAGCAGCCAAGATCGATTGGCTTTCTATGGCTACACCTTC. It codes for CASSQDRLAFYGYTF.